These 30 T cell receptor beta chains share one sample of origin, sequenced in a study of cytomegalovirus exposure and HLA in healthy donors (dated by TCRdb to about 2017). The library was made by the immunoSEQ multiplex PCR assay. The source is immuneACCESS, and TCRdb retained only in-frame sequences with V and J called. Part of the clones is not carried over; for the studies checked, unresolved V genes explain less than half of this, and the remainder is unexplained. This sample lists around 70,000 clones; 90% to 95% were detected once. The biggest ten clones account for 1.5% to 1.9% of the sample. Sequences were obtained from PBMCs. These receptors were taken from a man between 18 and 29 years old in good health and CMV-seropositive.

In this sample, this clone turned up once. The gene calls are TRBV6-1 and TRBJ2-7, with D possibly being TRBD2 (5 bases). CDR1 is MNHNS and CDR2 is SASEGT in the germline V gene. The CDR3 is made up of 14 amino acids. The V gene lost 6 bases and the J gene lost 9 bases, with 21 bases spanning the gap. The CDR3 sequence is CASSPLGSSRVQYF. The CDR3 DNA reads TGTGCCAGCAGCCCGCTGGGCTCGTCGAGGGTGCAGTACTTC.

The table lists this clone with a few counts. This sequence joins TRBV2 and TRBJ2-3; 7 positions match TRBD2. This CDR3 region has 14 residues. Germline trimming cut 2 bases from V and 3 bases from J; bases unmatched to any gene: 2. The germline V gene encodes CDR1 SNHLY and CDR2 FYNNEI. The CDR3 DNA is TGTGCCAGCAGTGAATCACTAGCGACAGATACGCAGTATTTT. Translated, it gives CASSESLATDTQYF.

The gene calls are TRBV11-2 and TRBJ2-5; D perhaps matches TRBD2 (5 bases). The CDR3 consists of 14 residues. Germline assignment: CDR1 SGHAT and CDR2 FQNNGV. Between the trimmed V and J ends, which lost 0 bases and 8 bases, there was a span of 13 bases. CDR3 nucleotide sequence: TGTGCCAGCAGCTTAGATTTGGGAGTGAAAACCCAGTACTTC. It translates to CASSLDLGVKTQYF.

On this clone itself: The same CDR3 arises from other DNA sequences in this sample as well. The J gene is TRBJ2-3, the V gene TRBV6-5; 10 bases are shared with TRBD2. The CDR3 length is 15 residues. CDR1 and CDR2 from the germline V gene are MNHEY and SVGAGI. The V gene end was trimmed by 2 bases and the J gene end by 2 bases; junction bases not matched to a gene: 1. The CDR3 loop is CASSYGTSDTDTQYF. The DNA for the CDR3 is TGTGCCAGCAGTTACGGGACTAGCGACACAGATACGCAGTATTTT.

The chain has TRBV5-1 and TRBJ2-1; D may be TRBD2 (6 bases). The germline V gene has CDR1 SGHRS and CDR2 YFSETQ. The CDR3 has 15 amino acids. V lost 0 bases to trimming and J lost 5 bases, with 12 bases between them. In DNA, the CDR3 is TGCGCCAGCAGCTTGGTAGCTAGCGTAGACAATGAGCAGTTCTTC. Translated: CASSLVASVDNEQFF.

This clone was seen a single time. The V gene is TRBV5-1, the J gene TRBJ2-3; D call uncertain. This CDR3 has 14 amino acids. The ends were cut back, 3 bases at V and 2 bases at J, with 10 bases in the middle. Germline V gene lookup returns CDR1 SGHRS and CDR2 YFSETQ. This chain's CDR3 is CASSSVTTTDTQYF. CDR3 DNA: TGCGCCAGCAGCTCAGTAACCACCACAGATACGCAGTATTTT.

Points on this clone: Other DNA sequences within the sample encode an identical CDR3. The rearrangement joins TRBV9 to TRBJ2-2, with 11 bases fitting TRBD2. The CDR3 covers 16 residues. V trimming: 0 bases; J trimming: 4 bases; junction bases outside the gene matches: 2. Germline assignment: CDR1 SGDLS and CDR2 YYNGEE. CDR3 nucleotides: TGTGCCAGCAGCGTAGCCCTAGCGGGAGGCACCGGGGAGCTGTTTTTT. This encodes CASSVALAGGTGELFF. Combining the CDR3 with reference TRBV9 and TRBJ2-2 gives the whole variable domain DSGVTQTPKHLITATGQRVTLRCSPRSGDLSVYWYQQSLDQGLQFLIQYYNGEERAKGNILERFSAQQFPDLHSELNLSSLELGDSALYFCASSVALAGGTGELFFGEGSRLTVL.

This chain links TRBV28 with TRBJ2-7, with 7 bases that match TRBD1. Germline V gene sequence: CDR1 MDHEN, CDR2 SYDVKM. Trimming removed 6 bases from V and 4 bases from J; junction bases left unmatched: 9. The CDR3 covers 14 residues. The CDR3 sequence is CASSQGVDPYEQYF. The CDR3 coding sequence is TGTGCCAGCAGCCAGGGGGTCGACCCTTACGAGCAGTACTTC.

The chain uses TRBV28 and TRBJ2-3; the D gene is possibly TRBD2 (6 bases). Germline V CDR1 and CDR2: MDHEN, SYDVKM. Trimming cost V 7 bases and J 1 base, with 12 bases left between them. The CDR3 loop spans 14 amino acids. In nucleotides, the CDR3 is TGTGCCAGCACGGGGGTGGTCGGCACAGATACGCAGTATTTT. Protein: CASTGVVGTDTQYF. Looking up the rest from reference TRBV28 and TRBJ2-3 gives the full variable domain: DVKVTQSSRYLVKRTGEKVFLECVQDMDHENMFWYRQDPGLGLRLIYFSYDVKMKEKGDIPEGYSVSREKKERFSLILESASTNQTSMYLCASTGVVGTDTQYFGPGTRLTVL.

The rearrangement links TRBV27 to TRBJ1-5, with 7 nucleotides matching TRBD1. The CDR3 totals 15 residues. V was pared by 5 bases and J by 0 bases, with 4 bases of the junction left unmatched. CDR1 MNHEY and CDR2 SMNVEV come from the germline V gene (reference sequence). The CDR3 here is CASSTWDSSNQPQHF. CDR3 DNA sequence: TGTGCCAGCAGTACTTGGGACAGTAGCAATCAGCCCCAGCATTTT.

The rearrangement uses TRBV7-2 and TRBJ2-1; tentatively, D is TRBD2 (6 bases). In germline, CDR1 is SGHTA, CDR2 FQGNSA. V was shortened by 5 bases and J by 0 bases, with 17 bases between the two germline ends. The CDR3 has 17 residues. The CDR3 nucleotides are TGTGCCAGCAGCCCACGAGGTCGGGGGTTCTCCTACAATGAGCAGTTCTTC. Its protein is CASSPRGRGFSYNEQFF.

The rearrangement joins TRBV10-3 to TRBJ1-1; TRBD1 matches 10 bases. CDR3 length equals 16 residues. Germline V gives CDR1 ENHRY, CDR2 SYGVKD. J lost 2 bases, V lost 3 bases, and 6 bases had no gene match. In DNA, the CDR3 is TGTGCCATCAGTGACGGGACAGGGGTTTTTAACACTGAAGCTTTCTTT. It yields the protein CAISDGTGVFNTEAFF.

The chain links TRBV30 to TRBJ2-1; tentatively, D is TRBD2 (6 bases). Germline V gene data show CDR1 as GTSNPN and CDR2 as SVGIG (reference sequence). Trimming pared 1 base from V and 4 bases from J, leaving 14 bases between. CDR3 length: 15 residues. DNA for the CDR3: TGTGCCTGGAGTGAGTGGAGGGGCAGGTACAATGAGCAGTTCTTC. Its translation is CAWSEWRGRYNEQFF.

This rearrangement joins TRBV18 to TRBJ2-7; 9 positions agree with TRBD1. Germline V CDR1 and CDR2: KGHSH, LQKENI. The CDR3 runs 14 residues. V shed 6 bases, J shed 1 base, and the junction held 4 bases outside the gene matches. The CDR3 DNA reads as TGTGCCAGCTCCACCGGGACAGGGTCCTACGAGCAGTACTTC. This encodes CASSTGTGSYEQYF.

The genes are TRBV9 and TRBJ2-5; TRBD1 might be the D (6 bases). This CDR3 is 15 amino acids long. The germline gives CDR1 SGDLS, CDR2 YYNGEE. V lost 1 base, J lost 2 bases, and 12 bases lay in between. This chain's CDR3 is CASSVTPDRQETQYF. In DNA form, the CDR3 reads TGTGCCAGCAGCGTAACCCCGGACAGACAAGAGACCCAGTACTTC.

This chain uses TRBV6-4 with TRBJ2-1; tentative D call: TRBD2 (7 bases). The CDR3 contains 16 residues. The V end was cut by 6 bases, the J end by 6 bases, with 21 bases between. From germline, CDR1 is MRHNA and CDR2 SNTAGT. The CDR3 DNA reads as TGTGCCAGCAGCCCGCTGGGGGCGGGAGAGGGCAATGAGCAGTTCTTC. This sequence encodes CASSPLGAGEGNEQFF.

This rearrangement joins TRBV2 to TRBJ2-5, with TRBD2 matching over 9 bases. Germline lookup yields CDR1 SNHLY and CDR2 FYNNEI. The CDR3 spans 16 residues. The J segment lost 5 bases and the V segment lost 4 bases, leaving 11 bases of the junction unmatched. CDR3 nucleotides: TGTGCCAGCAGTGGGGGGGGACTAGCCGGCCGGGAGACCCAGTACTTC. It translates to CASSGGGLAGRETQYF.

The chain joins TRBV6-1 to TRBJ2-5; 9 positions match TRBD1. From germline, CDR1 is MNHNS and CDR2 SASEGT. This CDR3 region has 15 residues. With V trimmed by 2 bases and J by 5 bases, 6 bases remained unmatched. The CDR3 region is CASSEYTGGSETQYF. In DNA form, the CDR3 reads TGTGCCAGCAGTGAATATACAGGGGGCAGCGAGACCCAGTACTTC.

For the CDR3, the DNA is TGTGCCACCCAACTTATGGCGGGAGCAGATACGCAGTATTTT. Translating it yields CATQLMAGADTQYF. The chain carries TRBV19 and TRBJ2-3; 7 nucleotides align to TRBD2. The CDR3 has 14 amino acids. V shed 10 bases, J shed 4 bases, and the junction held 11 bases outside the gene matches. Germline V gene sequence: CDR1 LNHDA, CDR2 SQIVND (reference sequence).

This clone was observed a few times. The chain is built from TRBV6-6 and TRBJ1-3, with TRBD1 identical over 7 bases. The V gene's germline CDR1 is MNHNY and CDR2 SVGAGI (reference sequence). J gave up 0 bases and V 6 bases, and 8 bases lay outside the gene matches. The CDR3 spans 16 residues. The CDR3 DNA reads as TGTGCCAGCAGCAGGACAGGTTCGCGCTCTGGAAACACCATATATTTT. Residues: CASSRTGSRSGNTIYF.

The V gene is TRBV10-3, the J gene TRBJ2-1, with a weak D call TRBD1 (6 bases). The CDR3 extends over 15 amino acids. Germline V lookup: CDR1 ENHRY, CDR2 SYGVKD. The ends were cut back, 3 bases at V and 7 bases at J, with 16 bases in the middle. CDR3 nucleotides: TGTGCCATCAGTGATTTAGGGGGAGCCATGAATGAGCAGTTCTTC. Encoded protein: CAISDLGGAMNEQFF.

This chain uses TRBV28 with TRBJ2-3, with D perhaps matching TRBD1 (5 bases). Deletions cut 2 bases from V and 4 bases from J, with 10 bases between. Germline V lookup: CDR1 MDHEN, CDR2 SYDVKM. This CDR3 has 14 residues. The CDR3, as DNA: TGTGCCAGCAGTTTAGCAGGGCCCGCAGATACGCAGTATTTT. Translation: CASSLAGPADTQYF.

The V and J genes are TRBV30 and TRBJ1-2, with 7 nucleotides matching TRBD1. The CDR3 is 13 amino acids. Germline CDR1 reads GTSNPN; CDR2 reads SVGIG (reference sequence). With V trimmed by 2 bases and J by 7 bases, 7 bases remained unmatched. This chain's CDR3 is CAWSQGGFTGYTF. The CDR3 region has the DNA TGTGCCTGGAGTCAGGGGGGTTTCACTGGCTACACCTTC.

This chain joins TRBV6-5 and TRBJ2-3, with 7 bases matching TRBD2. The germline CDR1 and CDR2 sequences are MNHEY and SVGAGI. After removal of 0 bases from V and 5 bases from J, the junction contained 8 bases not matched to a gene. The CDR3 extends over 16 amino acids. The DNA of the CDR3 is TGTGCCAGCAGTTACTCCCGGGGAGGGAGAATAGATACGCAGTATTTT. Encoded protein: CASSYSRGGRIDTQYF.

The V gene is TRBV28, the J gene TRBJ2-2, with 11 bases that match TRBD2. Germline V gene data show CDR1 as MDHEN and CDR2 as SYDVKM. V lost 8 bases to trimming and J lost 5 bases; unmatched junction nucleotides: 16. This CDR3 spans 18 amino acids. DNA for the CDR3: TGTGCCAGCTCCGGGGTAGAACTAGCGGGAGATTGGACCGGGGAGCTGTTTTTT. This translates into CASSGVELAGDWTGELFF.

The chain has TRBV20-1 and TRBJ2-7; D is unresolved. V was trimmed by 8 bases and J by 9 bases, leaving 11 bases between them. The CDR3 length is 9 residues. Germline CDR1 reads DFQATT; CDR2 reads SNEGSKA (reference sequence). The CDR3 DNA reads TGCAGTTACTTAATCGGGCAGTACTTC. It translates to CSYLIGQYF.

This chain connects TRBV7-9 to TRBJ2-1; the match to TRBD2 covers 8 bases. Germline V gene data show CDR1 as SEHNR and CDR2 as FQNEAQ (reference sequence). Trimming removed 3 bases from V and 9 bases from J; junction bases left unmatched: 4. This CDR3 is 13 amino acids long. Here the CDR3 reads CASSFQSGSEQFF. Here the CDR3 DNA reads TGTGCCAGCAGCTTCCAGAGCGGGAGTGAGCAGTTCTTC.

V usage is TRBV28 and J usage is TRBJ2-5, with D unclear. The germline V gene has CDR1 MDHEN and CDR2 SYDVKM. This CDR3 is 16 amino acids long. The V end lost 3 bases, the J end lost 5 bases, and 19 bases lay between the germline ends. The CDR3 nucleotides read TGTGCCAGCAGTTTGCCCGGCCCCCAGAGGTCGGAGACCCAGTACTTC. The encoded protein is CASSLPGPQRSETQYF.

This chain joins TRBV23-1 and TRBJ2-7; TRBD2 is a possible D gene (5 bases). TRBV23-1 is treated as an ORF (open reading frame) with a function not yet certain. This CDR3 has 21 residues. Between the trimmed V and J ends, which lost 3 bases and 1 base, there was a span of 31 bases. DNA for the CDR3: TGCGCCAGCAGTCACAAACCCCCCCACTTCACTAGGTTGGGAGAATCCTACGAGCAGTACTTC. Translating it yields CASSHKPPHFTRLGESYEQYF.

The V gene is TRBV27, the J gene TRBJ1-1; D is undetermined. The CDR3 consists of 15 residues. Germline values: CDR1 MNHEY, CDR2 SMNVEV (reference sequence). Trimming shortened V by 2 bases and J by 7 bases, and 17 bases separated the two germline ends. The CDR3 DNA sequence: TGTGCCAGCAGTTTAGGTTCCAGCGCCGGTTATGAAGCTTTCTTT. This encodes CASSLGSSAGYEAFF.